This T cell receptor beta chain was captured by sequencing in a study of response to subunit inactivated influenza vaccine. Whole-study results and caveats: Only a handful of new T cells, the authors suggested, are recruited with each seasonal influenza vaccination.

Via MiXCR, TCRdb re-called the RT-PCR reads, giving one row per CDR3 protein. This repertoire shows approximately 680,000 distinct CDR3 sequences, approximately 14% found once; its top ten account for roughly 11%. CDR1 is SGHTA and CDR2 is FQGNSA in the germline V gene. CDR3 length: 15 amino acids. Between the trimmed V and J ends, which lost 2 bases and 2 bases, there was a span of 7 bases. This clonotype appeared a few times. Antigen unknown. This sample comprised PBMCs from blood, obtained less than 13 days after vaccination. V gene TRBV7-2 combines with J gene TRBJ1-6; a possible D gene is TRBD1 (6 bases). The TCR originated in a man between 45 and 60 years old who received an inactivated influenza vaccine. CDR3 DNA: TGTGCCAGCAGCTTACCAGGGGCCTATAATTCACCCCTCCACTTT. Protein sequence: CASSLPGAYNSPLHF.